Listed below are T cell receptor beta chains from one sample, sequenced in a study of cytomegalovirus exposure and HLA in healthy donors. Data came from immunoSEQ multiplex PCR; TCRdb stores just in-frame clones and leaves some out. The table records under 200,000 clones, approximately 72% of them present only once. The sample consisted of PBMCs. These receptors originate from a man aged 45-60 years in good health and CMV-seronegative. CDR3s include the opening cysteine and the closing phenylalanine or tryptophan. Fields, in order: J gene, V gene, D gene, clone size, CDR3 DNA, CDR3 protein. The D gene is left open where the match is weak. Clone sizes are given selectively: once, few, many, or a class where the clone is expanded.

TRBJ2-7,TRBV6-5,TRBD1,.,TGTGCCAGCAGTTTGGGACAGGGGGCTTCCTACGAGCAGTACTTC,CASSLGQGASYEQYF
TRBJ2-5,TRBV9,.,.,TGTGCCGGCAGCGTAGAACTAGCAAAAGAGACCCAGTACTTC,CAGSVELAKETQYF
TRBJ2-2,TRBV10-1,TRBD1,.,TGCGCCAGCAGTGAGTCTCGAAGGACAGGGCAGAACACCGGGGAGCTGTTTTTT,CASSESRRTGQNTGELFF
TRBJ2-1,TRBV5-1,TRBD2,.,TGCGCCAGCAGCTTGGGAAGCGGGGGCTCCAAGAATGAGCAGTTCTTC,CASSLGSGGSKNEQFF
TRBJ2-7,TRBV4-1,.,.,TGCGCCAGCACCCAAGGGCCCGACAGCTCCTACGAGCAGTACTTC,CASTQGPDSSYEQYF
TRBJ2-1,TRBV18,.,.,TGTGCCAGCTCACCACCGAAACCGGGAACCCAATACAATGAGCAGTTCTTC,CASSPPKPGTQYNEQFF
TRBJ2-3,TRBV29-1,TRBD2,.,TGCAGCGTTGGGGGGGGGATCCCCACAGATACGCAGTATTTT,CSVGGGIPTDTQYF
TRBJ1-1,TRBV2,.,few,TGTGCCAGCAGTGCATCCGGGACTGGGGCTTTCTTT,CASSASGTGAFF
TRBJ1-4,TRBV7-9,.,.,TGTGCCAGCAGCTCCAGCGGGCGGACAACTAATGAAAAACTGTTTTTT,CASSSSGRTTNEKLFF
TRBJ2-7,TRBV28,.,.,TGTGCCAGCAGTTTGGCAGGGGCCCCCAGCTCCTACGAGCAGTACTTC,CASSLAGAPSSYEQYF
TRBJ1-3,TRBV2,.,.,TGTGCCAGCAGTGGTCAACAGGGTCCTGGAAACACCATATATTTT,CASSGQQGPGNTIYF
TRBJ2-2,TRBV4-2,.,.,TGTGCCAGCAGCCAAGAGTCCCGGAGCCAAGGCGGGGAGCTGTTTTTT,CASSQESRSQGGELFF
TRBJ2-7,TRBV7-6,.,.,TGTGCCAGCAGCTCCGCGGGACAGATCTACGAGCAGTACTTC,CASSSAGQIYEQYF
TRBJ1-2,TRBV25-1,.,.,TGTGCCAGCAGTGAGCCGGGGGGTAGCTATGGCTACACCTTC,CASSEPGGSYGYTF
TRBJ1-2,TRBV6-1,.,.,TGTGCCAGCGGGGGCAGGGGTTATGGCTACACCTTC,CASGGRGYGYTF
TRBJ2-1,TRBV9,TRBD1,.,TGTGCCAGCAGCGCCGACAGGGGGCGATACAATGAGCAGTTCTTC,CASSADRGRYNEQFF
TRBJ1-1,TRBV2,.,.,TGTGCCAGCACCGACGGGGTCACGAACACTGAAGCTTTCTTT,CASTDGVTNTEAFF
TRBJ1-3,TRBV12-5,TRBD1,.,TGTGCTAGTGGCATGGGACAGACCTCTGGAAACACCATATATTTT,CASGMGQTSGNTIYF
TRBJ2-3,TRBV6-4,TRBD1,.,TGTGCCAGCACCTATTCACCGGGACAGGGAGGCGCAGATACGCAGTATTTT,CASTYSPGQGGADTQYF